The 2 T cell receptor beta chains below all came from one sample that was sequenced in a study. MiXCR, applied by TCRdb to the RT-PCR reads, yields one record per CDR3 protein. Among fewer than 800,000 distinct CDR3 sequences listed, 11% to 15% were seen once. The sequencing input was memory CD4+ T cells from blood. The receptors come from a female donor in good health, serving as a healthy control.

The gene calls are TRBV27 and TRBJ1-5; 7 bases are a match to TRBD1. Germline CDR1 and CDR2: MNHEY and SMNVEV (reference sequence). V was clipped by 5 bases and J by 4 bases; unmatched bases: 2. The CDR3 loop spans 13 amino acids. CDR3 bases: TGTGCCAGCAGTACACAGGGGAATCAGCCCCAGCATTTT. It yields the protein CASSTQGNQPQHF.

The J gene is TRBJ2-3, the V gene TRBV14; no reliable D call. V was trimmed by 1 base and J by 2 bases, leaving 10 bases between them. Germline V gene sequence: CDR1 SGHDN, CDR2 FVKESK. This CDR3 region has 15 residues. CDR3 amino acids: CASSQGRTFTDTQYF. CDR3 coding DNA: TGTGCCAGCAGCCAAGGACGGACCTTCACAGATACGCAGTATTTT.